A single sample is the source of the 14 T cell receptor beta chains below, sequenced in a study of T cell responses to AZD1222 COVID-19 vaccine. The assay was immunoSEQ multiplex PCR, and TCRdb's table has in-frame clones only and misses some. The sample has more than 100,000 clones, 90% to 95% seen once; the top ten hold less than 6%. The sequencing used peripheral blood, collected 28 days after the second AZD1222 dose. Receptors were obtained from an adult who received the AZD1222 COVID-19 vaccine.

J is TRBJ1-4 and V is TRBV5-1; D not certain. Germline CDR1 reads SGHRS; CDR2 reads YFSETQ. Trimming took 4 bases from V and 5 from J, leaving 12 bases between them. The CDR3 runs 14 residues. For the CDR3, the DNA is TGCGCCAGCAGCCCCTTGGGGAGGAATGAAAAACTGTTTTTT. This codes for CASSPLGRNEKLFF.

This clone was recorded once. The gene calls are TRBV11-3 and TRBJ2-2, with 8 bases aligning to TRBD2. The V and J ends lost 0 bases and 5 bases, in that order; junction bases with no gene match: 5. Germline lookup yields CDR1 SGHNT and CDR2 YENEEA. The CDR3 covers 16 residues. The chain's CDR3 is CASSLDLAGGTGELFF. DNA of the CDR3: TGTGCCAGCAGCTTAGATCTGGCGGGAGGAACCGGGGAGCTGTTTTTT.

The J gene is TRBJ1-2, the V gene TRBV10-3; no clear D. V was clipped by 1 base and J by 8 bases, with 11 bases between them. This CDR3 has 13 residues. Germline loops: CDR1 ENHRY, CDR2 SYGVKD. The CDR3 DNA is TGTGCCATCAGTGAGTTGCCCCAGGTCGGCTACACCTTC. This encodes CAISELPQVGYTF.

This rearrangement joins TRBV27 to TRBJ2-4, with D maybe TRBD1 (5 bases). The CDR3 is 15 amino acids. V lost 5 bases and J 5 bases, leaving 16 bases between the germline ends. CDR1 and CDR2 from the germline V gene are MNHEY and SMNVEV (reference sequence). The CDR3, as DNA: TGTGCCAGCAGTCCTATCTCAGGGTTGCAAAACATTCAGTACTTC. Translated: CASSPISGLQNIQYF.

The chain uses TRBV7-8 and TRBJ2-1; 9 bases map to TRBD1. Germline lookup yields CDR1 SGHVS and CDR2 FQNEAQ. Germline trimming cut 2 bases from V and 9 bases from J; bases unmatched to any gene: 8. The CDR3 is 15 amino acids. DNA of the CDR3: TGTGCCAGCAGCTTACAAGGACAGGGGCCAGCTGAGCAGTTCTTC. Amino acid sequence: CASSLQGQGPAEQFF.

The CDR3 nucleotides read TGTGCCAGCAGGAGGGGGATCGGCGGCTACACCTTC. Residues: CASRRGIGGYTF. V usage is TRBV6-5 and J usage is TRBJ1-2; a possible D gene is TRBD1 (6 bases). The CDR3 spans 12 residues. Per germline, CDR1 MNHEY and CDR2 SVGAGI. Trimming stripped 6 bases from V and 8 bases from J, with 13 bases between.

This clone was recorded only once. The V call is TRBV30, the J call TRBJ1-4, with D perhaps matching TRBD1 (5 bases). CDR3 length equals 15 residues. V was trimmed by 7 bases and J by 1 base, leaving 16 bases between them. From germline, CDR1 is GTSNPN and CDR2 SVGIG (reference sequence). The CDR3: CALTRLGVTNEKLFF. In DNA form, the CDR3 reads TGTGCCTTGACACGGCTAGGGGTAACTAATGAAAAACTGTTTTTT.

The V call is TRBV19, the J call TRBJ1-2; 8 positions agree with TRBD1. Germline V gives CDR1 LNHDA, CDR2 SQIVND (reference sequence). V lost 7 bases and J lost 8; bases outside the gene matches: 6. The CDR3 runs 12 residues. Written as DNA, the CDR3 is TGTGCCAGTACCCCGGACAGGGTCGGCTACACCTTC. Amino acid sequence: CASTPDRVGYTF. The variable domain in full, completed from reference TRBV19 and TRBJ1-2, reads DGGITQSPKYLFRKEGQNVTLSCEQNLNHDAMYWYRQDPGQGLRLIYYSQIVNDFQKGDIAEGYSVSREKKESFPLTVTSAQKNPTAFYLCASTPDRVGYTFGSGTRLTVV.

This sequence joins TRBV29-1 and TRBJ2-1; D is unresolved. The CDR3 has 11 amino acids. Trimming took 5 bases from V and 4 from J, leaving 6 bases between them. CDR1 and CDR2 from the germline V gene are SQVTM and ANQGSEA. The CDR3 spells CSVLSYNEQFF. As DNA, the CDR3 is TGCAGCGTTCTGAGTTACAATGAGCAGTTCTTC.

The CDR3: CASSMIASGRGDEQFF. For the CDR3, the DNA is TGTGCCAGCAGTATGATTGCTAGCGGGAGGGGTGATGAGCAGTTCTTC. The chain combines TRBV7-2 with TRBJ2-1; TRBD2 agrees at 12 bases. Germline V gene lookup returns CDR1 SGHTA and CDR2 FQGNSA. With 6 bases clipped from V and 8 bases from J, the junction kept 11 bases outside the gene matches. The CDR3 spans 16 residues.

J is TRBJ2-7 and V is TRBV7-8, with 8 bases fitting TRBD2. V lost 3 bases and J lost 2; bases outside the gene matches: 9. Germline assignment: CDR1 SGHVS and CDR2 FQNEAQ. This CDR3 has 16 residues. CDR3 region: CASSFGAAGVTYEQYF. In DNA form, the CDR3 reads TGTGCCAGCAGCTTTGGGGCAGCGGGGGTGACCTACGAGCAGTACTTC.

V and J are TRBV30 and TRBJ1-4; maybe TRBD1 (6 bases). The CDR3 totals 13 residues. The V gene's germline CDR1 is GTSNPN and CDR2 SVGIG (reference sequence). V lost 7 bases to trimming and J lost 8 bases, with 17 bases between them. The CDR3 nucleotides are TGTGCCTTCGCTACAGGGAGGAGGGAAAAACTGTTTTTT. Its protein is CAFATGRREKLFF.

J is TRBJ2-7 and V is TRBV19, with D possibly TRBD1 on 6 matching bases. The CDR3 contains 16 residues. The V gene lost 3 bases and the J gene lost 5 bases, with 20 bases spanning the gap. The germline V gene encodes CDR1 LNHDA and CDR2 SQIVND (reference sequence). CDR3 DNA sequence: TGTGCCAGTAGTATCCGCGTTGCAGGGGAGTCGGACGAGCAGTACTTC. Protein product: CASSIRVAGESDEQYF.

The CDR3, as DNA: TGTGCCAGCAGGACACCCCAACTGGGGGATACGCAGTATTTT. Its translation is CASRTPQLGDTQYF. J is TRBJ2-3 and V is TRBV2; no definite D call. Trimming took off 6 bases at V and 6 bases at J, with 16 bases between the two ends. Germline lookup yields CDR1 SNHLY and CDR2 FYNNEI. The CDR3 is made up of 14 amino acids.